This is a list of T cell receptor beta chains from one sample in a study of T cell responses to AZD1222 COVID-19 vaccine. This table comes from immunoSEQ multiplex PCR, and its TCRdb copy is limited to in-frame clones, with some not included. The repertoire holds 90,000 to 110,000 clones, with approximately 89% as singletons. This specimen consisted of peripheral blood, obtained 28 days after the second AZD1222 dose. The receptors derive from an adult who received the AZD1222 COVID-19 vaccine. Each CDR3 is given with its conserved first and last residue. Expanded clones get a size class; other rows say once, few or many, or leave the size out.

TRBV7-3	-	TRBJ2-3	CASSFLQRETADTQYF
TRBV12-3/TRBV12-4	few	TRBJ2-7	CASSLGGEQYF
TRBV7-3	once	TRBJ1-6	CATSPDPNSPLHF
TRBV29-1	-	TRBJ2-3	CSVGDSTDTQYF
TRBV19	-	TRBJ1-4	CASSIWAEGDEKLFF
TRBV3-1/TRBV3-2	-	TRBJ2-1	CASSPQRGMVYNEQFF
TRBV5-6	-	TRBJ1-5	CASSWTGDSQPQHF
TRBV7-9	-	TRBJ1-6	CASTQNNRVSPLHF
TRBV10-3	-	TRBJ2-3	CAISYTAGPITDTQYF
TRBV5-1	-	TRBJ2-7	CASSLQPGLAVREQYF
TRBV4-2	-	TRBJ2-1	CASSQELAGLYNEQFF
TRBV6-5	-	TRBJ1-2	CASGDSYGYTF
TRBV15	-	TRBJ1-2	CATSRGAGTGNNGYTF
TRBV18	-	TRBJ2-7	CASSPPTGYEQYF
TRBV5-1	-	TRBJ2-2	CASSVGQTSNTGELFF
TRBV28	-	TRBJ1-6	CASSRRVGQGNSPLHF
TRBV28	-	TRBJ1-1	CASRPQGIVTEAFF
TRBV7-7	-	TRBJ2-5	CASSFLLAGGTYQETQYF
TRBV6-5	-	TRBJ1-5	CASSYGAYRGPQHF
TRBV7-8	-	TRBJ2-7	CASSFYRDSSYEQYF
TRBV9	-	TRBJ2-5	CASSARGETQYF
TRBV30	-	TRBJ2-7	CAWSGPRRGRVSYEQYF
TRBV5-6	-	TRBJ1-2	CASSIGGGDGYTF
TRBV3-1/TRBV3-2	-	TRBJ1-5	CASTFKQPMGSNQPQHF
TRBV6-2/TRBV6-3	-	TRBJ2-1	CASSDLADRGDEQFF
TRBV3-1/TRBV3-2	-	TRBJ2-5	CASRRAGVQETQYF
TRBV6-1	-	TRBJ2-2	CASSERTGRDTGELFF
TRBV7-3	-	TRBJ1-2	CASSLNLAPPSNYGYTF
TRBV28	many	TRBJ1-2	CASRPKGTWRNYGYTF
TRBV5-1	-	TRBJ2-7	CASSFLSDEQYF
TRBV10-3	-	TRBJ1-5	CAISDSSNQPQHF
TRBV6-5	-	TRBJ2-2	CASLGGVSPGELFF
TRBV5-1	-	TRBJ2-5	CASSLAPVTQETQYF
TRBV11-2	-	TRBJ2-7	CASSLLRDRGPYEQYF
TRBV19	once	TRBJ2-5	CASSPGQGEETQYF
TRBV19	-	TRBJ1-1	CASSLLPGRFAGTEAFF
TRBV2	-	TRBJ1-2	CASRGRGYTF
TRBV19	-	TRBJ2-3	CATSAGGTILDTQYF
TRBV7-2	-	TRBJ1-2	CASSLDTGYGYTF
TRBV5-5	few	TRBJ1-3	CASTRGVGSGNTIYF
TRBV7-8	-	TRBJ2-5	CASRFTGMTGETQYF
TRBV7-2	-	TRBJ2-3	CASSFPSGNTDTQYF